This paragraph reports one T cell receptor (beta chain). TCRdb's table, derived via immunoSEQ multiplex PCR, lists solely in-frame clones and lacks some. The data hold under 200,000 clones, with 76% observed a single time. CDR3 length equals 17 residues. V lost 1 base to trimming and J lost 0 bases, with 13 bases between them. The germline V gene encodes CDR1 MNHNS and CDR2 SASEGT. The sample belongs to a study of blood T cell repertoires in COVID-19. The rearrangement links TRBV6-1 to TRBJ1-3, with a tentative D call TRBD1 (6 bases). This receptor was obtained from a woman aged 80 or over with acute or convalescent COVID-19. Source material: peripheral blood. CDR3 in amino acids: CASSEELDRYSGNTIYF. In nucleotides, the CDR3 is TGTGCCAGCAGTGAAGAACTGGACAGATACTCTGGAAACACCATATATTTT.